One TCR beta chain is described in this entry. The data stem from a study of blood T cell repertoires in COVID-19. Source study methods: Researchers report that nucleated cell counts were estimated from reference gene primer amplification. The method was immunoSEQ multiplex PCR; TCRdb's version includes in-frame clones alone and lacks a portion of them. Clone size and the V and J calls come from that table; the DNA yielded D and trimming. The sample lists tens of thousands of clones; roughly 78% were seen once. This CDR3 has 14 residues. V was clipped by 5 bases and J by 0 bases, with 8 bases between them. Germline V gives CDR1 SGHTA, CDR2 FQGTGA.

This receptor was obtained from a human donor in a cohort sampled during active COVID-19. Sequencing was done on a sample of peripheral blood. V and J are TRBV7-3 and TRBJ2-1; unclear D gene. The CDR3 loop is CASSPTLSYNEQFF. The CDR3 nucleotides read TGTGCCAGCAGCCCGACTCTCTCCTACAATGAGCAGTTCTTC.